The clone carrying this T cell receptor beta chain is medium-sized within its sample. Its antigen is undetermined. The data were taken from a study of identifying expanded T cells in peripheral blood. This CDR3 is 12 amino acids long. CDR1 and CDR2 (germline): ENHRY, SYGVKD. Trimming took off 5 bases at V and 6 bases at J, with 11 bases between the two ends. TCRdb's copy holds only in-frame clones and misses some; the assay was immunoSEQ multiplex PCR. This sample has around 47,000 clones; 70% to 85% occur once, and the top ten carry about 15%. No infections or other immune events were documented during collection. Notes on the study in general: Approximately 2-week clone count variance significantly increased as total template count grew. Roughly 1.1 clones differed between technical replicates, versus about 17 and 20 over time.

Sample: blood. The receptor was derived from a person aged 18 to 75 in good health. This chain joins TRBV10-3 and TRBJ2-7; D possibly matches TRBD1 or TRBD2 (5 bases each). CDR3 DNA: TGTGCCATCAGTTGGGACGGCGTCGAGCAGTACTTC. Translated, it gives CAISWDGVEQYF.